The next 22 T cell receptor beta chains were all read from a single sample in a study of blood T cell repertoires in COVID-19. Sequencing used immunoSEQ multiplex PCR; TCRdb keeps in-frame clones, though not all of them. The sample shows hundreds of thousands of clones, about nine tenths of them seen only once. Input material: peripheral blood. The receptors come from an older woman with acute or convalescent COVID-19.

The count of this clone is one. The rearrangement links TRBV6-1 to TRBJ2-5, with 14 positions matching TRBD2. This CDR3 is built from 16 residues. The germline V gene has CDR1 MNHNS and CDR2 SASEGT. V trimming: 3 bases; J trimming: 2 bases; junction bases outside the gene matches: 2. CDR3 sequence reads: CASSDGLAGGQETQYF. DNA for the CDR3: TGTGCCAGCAGTGACGGACTAGCGGGGGGACAAGAGACCCAGTACTTC.

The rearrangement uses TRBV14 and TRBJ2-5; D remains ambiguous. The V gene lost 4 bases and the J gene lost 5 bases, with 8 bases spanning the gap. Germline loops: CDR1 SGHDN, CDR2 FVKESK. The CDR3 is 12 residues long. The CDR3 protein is CASSPSGETQYF. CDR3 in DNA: TGTGCCAGCAGCCCCTCCGGGGAGACCCAGTACTTC. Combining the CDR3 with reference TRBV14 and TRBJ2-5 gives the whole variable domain EAGVTQFPSHSVIEKGQTVTLRCDPISGHDNLYWYRRVMGKEIKFLLHFVKESKQDESGMPNNRFLAERTGGTYSTLKVQPAELEDSGVYFCASSPSGETQYFGPGTRLLVL.

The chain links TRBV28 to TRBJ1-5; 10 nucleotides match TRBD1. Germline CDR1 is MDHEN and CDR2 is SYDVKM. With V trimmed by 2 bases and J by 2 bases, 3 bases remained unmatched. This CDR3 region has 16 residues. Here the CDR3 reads CASSLIGTGGNQPQHF. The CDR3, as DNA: TGTGCCAGCAGTTTAATCGGGACAGGGGGCAATCAGCCCCAGCATTTT.

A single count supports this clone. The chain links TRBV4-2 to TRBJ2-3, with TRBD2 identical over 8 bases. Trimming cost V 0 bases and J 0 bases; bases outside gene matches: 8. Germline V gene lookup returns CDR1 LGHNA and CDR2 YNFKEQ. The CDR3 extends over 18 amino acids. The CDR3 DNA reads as TGTGCCAGCAGCCAAGATCGGTGGCTAGCGGGCAGCACAGATACGCAGTATTTT. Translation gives CASSQDRWLAGSTDTQYF.

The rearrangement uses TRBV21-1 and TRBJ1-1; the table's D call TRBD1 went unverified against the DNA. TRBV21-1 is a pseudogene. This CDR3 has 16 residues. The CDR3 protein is CASSKAAGLGITEAFF. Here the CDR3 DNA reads TGTGCCAGCAGCAAAGCGGCAGGGCTAGGGATCACTGAAGCTTTCTTT.

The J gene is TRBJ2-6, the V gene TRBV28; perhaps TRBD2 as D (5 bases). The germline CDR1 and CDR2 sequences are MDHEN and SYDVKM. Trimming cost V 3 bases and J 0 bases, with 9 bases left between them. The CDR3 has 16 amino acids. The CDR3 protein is CASSLAGSSGANVLTF. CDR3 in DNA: TGTGCCAGCAGTTTGGCGGGCTCCTCTGGGGCCAACGTCCTGACTTTC.

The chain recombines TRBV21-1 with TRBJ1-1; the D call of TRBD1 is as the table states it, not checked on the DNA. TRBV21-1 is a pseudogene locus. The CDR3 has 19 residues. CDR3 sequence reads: CASSKSFTGAYNPNTEAFF. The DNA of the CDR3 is TGTGCCAGCAGCAAATCGTTTACAGGGGCCTATAACCCGAACACTGAAGCTTTCTTT.

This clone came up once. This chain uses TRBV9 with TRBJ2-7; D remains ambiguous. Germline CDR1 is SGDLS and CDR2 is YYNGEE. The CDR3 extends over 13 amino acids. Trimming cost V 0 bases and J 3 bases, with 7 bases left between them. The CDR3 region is CASSVGADYEQYF. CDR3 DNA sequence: TGTGCCAGCAGCGTAGGGGCAGACTACGAGCAGTACTTC.

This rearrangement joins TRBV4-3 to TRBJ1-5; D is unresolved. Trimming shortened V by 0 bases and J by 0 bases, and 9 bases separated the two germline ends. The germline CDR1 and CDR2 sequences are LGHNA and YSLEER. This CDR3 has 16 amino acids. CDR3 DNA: TGCGCCAGCAGCCAAGATATCACAGATAGCAATCAGCCCCAGCATTTT. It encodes CASSQDITDSNQPQHF.

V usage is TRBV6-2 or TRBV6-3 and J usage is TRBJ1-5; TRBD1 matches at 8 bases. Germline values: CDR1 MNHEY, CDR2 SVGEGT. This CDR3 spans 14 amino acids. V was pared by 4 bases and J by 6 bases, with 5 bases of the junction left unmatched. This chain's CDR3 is CASSLTGVSQPQHF. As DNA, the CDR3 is TGTGCCAGCAGTTTGACAGGGGTGAGTCAGCCCCAGCATTTT.

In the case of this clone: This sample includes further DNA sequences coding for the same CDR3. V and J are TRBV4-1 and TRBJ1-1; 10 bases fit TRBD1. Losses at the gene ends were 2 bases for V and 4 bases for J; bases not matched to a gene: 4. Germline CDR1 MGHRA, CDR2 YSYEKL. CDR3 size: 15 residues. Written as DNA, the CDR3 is TGCGCCAGCAGCCAACCCAGGACAGGGGGCACTGAAGCTTTCTTT. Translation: CASSQPRTGGTEAFF.

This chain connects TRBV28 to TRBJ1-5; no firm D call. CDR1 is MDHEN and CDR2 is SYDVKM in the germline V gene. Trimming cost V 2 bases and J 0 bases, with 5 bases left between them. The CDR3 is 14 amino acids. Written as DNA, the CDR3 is TGTGCCAGCAGTTTAGGCACTAGCAATCAGCCCCAGCATTTT. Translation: CASSLGTSNQPQHF.

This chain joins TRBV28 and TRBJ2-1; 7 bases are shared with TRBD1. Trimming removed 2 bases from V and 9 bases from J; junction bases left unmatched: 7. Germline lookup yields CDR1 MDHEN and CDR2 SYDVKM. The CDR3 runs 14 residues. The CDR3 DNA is TGTGCCAGCAGTTTAGCGAACAGGGGAAGTGAGCAGTTCTTC. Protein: CASSLANRGSEQFF.

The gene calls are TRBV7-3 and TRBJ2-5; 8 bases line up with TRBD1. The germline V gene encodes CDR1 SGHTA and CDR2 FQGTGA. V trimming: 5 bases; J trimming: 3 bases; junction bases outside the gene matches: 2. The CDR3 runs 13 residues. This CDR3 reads CASSRGQEETQYF. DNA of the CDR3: TGTGCCAGCAGCCGGGGACAGGAAGAGACCCAGTACTTC. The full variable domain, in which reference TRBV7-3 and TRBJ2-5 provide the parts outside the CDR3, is GAGVSQTPSNKVTEKGKYVELRCDPISGHTALYWYRQSLGQGPEFLIYFQGTGAADDSGLPNDRFFAVRPEGSVSTLKIQRTERGDSAVYLCASSRGQEETQYFGPGTRLLVL.

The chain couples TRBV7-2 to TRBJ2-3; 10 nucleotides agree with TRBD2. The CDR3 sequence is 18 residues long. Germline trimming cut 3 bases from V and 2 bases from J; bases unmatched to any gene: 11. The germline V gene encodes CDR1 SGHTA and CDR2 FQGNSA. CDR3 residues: CASSFPLQREGPTDTQYF. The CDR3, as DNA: TGTGCCAGCAGCTTCCCCCTCCAGCGGGAGGGGCCCACAGATACGCAGTATTTT.

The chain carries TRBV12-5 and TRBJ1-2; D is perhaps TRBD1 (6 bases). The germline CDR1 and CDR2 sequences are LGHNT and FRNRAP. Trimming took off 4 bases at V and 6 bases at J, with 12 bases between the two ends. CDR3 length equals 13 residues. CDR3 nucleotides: TGTGCTAGTGGTTCCTCAGGGGTAGATGGCTACACCTTC. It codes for CASGSSGVDGYTF.

In DNA form, the CDR3 reads TGTGCCAGCAGCTTGTGGGACAGGGGCTACGAGCAGTACTTC. It yields the protein CASSLWDRGYEQYF. V is TRBV5-4 and J is TRBJ2-7, with 10 bases identical to TRBD1. The CDR3 is 14 amino acids. V shed 1 base and J 3 bases; nucleotides not matched to a gene: 1. Germline lookup yields CDR1 SGHNT and CDR2 YYREEE (reference sequence).

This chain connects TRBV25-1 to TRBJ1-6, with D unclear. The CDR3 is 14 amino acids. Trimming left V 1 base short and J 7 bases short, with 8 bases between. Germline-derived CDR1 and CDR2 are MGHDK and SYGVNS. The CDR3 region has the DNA TGTGCCAGCAGTGAATCGGGGTACAATTCACCCCTCCACTTT. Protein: CASSESGYNSPLHF.

In DNA form, the CDR3 reads TGTGCCATCAGTGGGGGTGGCAGGGGGACCTCTGGAAACACCATATATTTT. This gives the protein CAISGGGRGTSGNTIYF. The chain joins TRBV10-3 to TRBJ1-3, with 7 nucleotides matching TRBD1. With V trimmed by 4 bases and J by 0 bases, 9 bases remained unmatched. Germline values: CDR1 ENHRY, CDR2 SYGVKD. The CDR3 consists of 17 residues.

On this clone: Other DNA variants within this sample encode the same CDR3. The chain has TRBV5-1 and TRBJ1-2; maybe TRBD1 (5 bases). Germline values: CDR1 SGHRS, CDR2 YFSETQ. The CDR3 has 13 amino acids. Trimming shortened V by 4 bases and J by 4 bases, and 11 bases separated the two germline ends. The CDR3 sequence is CASSPGGGYGYTF. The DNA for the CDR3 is TGCGCCAGCAGCCCGGGGGGGGGCTATGGCTACACCTTC.

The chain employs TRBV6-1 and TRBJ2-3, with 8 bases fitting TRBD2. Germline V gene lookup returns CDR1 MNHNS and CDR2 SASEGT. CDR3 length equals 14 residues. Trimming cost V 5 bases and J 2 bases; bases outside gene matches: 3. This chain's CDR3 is CASSLAGFTDTQYF. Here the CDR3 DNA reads TGTGCCAGCAGTTTAGCGGGGTTCACAGATACGCAGTATTTT.

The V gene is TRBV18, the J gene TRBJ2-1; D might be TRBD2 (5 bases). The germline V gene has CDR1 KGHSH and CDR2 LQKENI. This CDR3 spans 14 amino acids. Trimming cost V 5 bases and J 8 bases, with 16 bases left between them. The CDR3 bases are TGTGCCAGCTCAGCCGATCCCCGGGGAGATGAGCAGTTCTTC. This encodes CASSADPRGDEQFF.